These 9 T cell receptor beta chains were all obtained from the same sample, sequenced in a study of cytomegalovirus exposure and HLA in healthy donors listed by TCRdb under 2017. Receptor amplification or capture employed the immunoSEQ multiplex PCR assay. For the multiplex PCR, a mixture combining 60 forward primers for TCR Vbeta segments and 13 reverse primers for TCR Jbeta segments was used. Held by TCRdb, this immuneACCESS table contains in-frame sequences only and omits some clones. Under half of the omission traces to an unresolved V gene where checked; the cause of the rest is unknown. The sample includes 150,000 or so clones, with roughly 73% observed a single time. The biggest ten clones account for approximately 11% of the sample. Sequenced sample: PBMCs. The origin of the receptors is a man in his late teens or twenties in good health and CMV-seropositive.

The chain recombines TRBV25-1 with TRBJ2-5; D not resolved. Per the germline V gene, CDR1 is MGHDK and CDR2 is SYGVNS. The CDR3 sequence is 11 residues long. V was clipped by 5 bases and J by 2 bases, with 3 bases between them. CDR3 in DNA: TGTGCCAGCAGTATACAAGAGACCCAGTACTTC. Protein product: CASSIQETQYF.

The rearrangement links TRBV7-2 to TRBJ2-4, with D possibly TRBD2 on 5 matching bases. CDR1 and CDR2 from the germline V gene are SGHTA and FQGNSA. V shed 1 base and J shed 2 bases, with 18 bases lying between them. CDR3 length: 18 residues. CDR3 sequence (DNA): TGTGCCAGCAGCTTAGTCGCACTAGTTTCCCCTTCCAAAAACATTCAGTACTTC. Translating it yields CASSLVALVSPSKNIQYF.

This clone has only a few counts. The genes are TRBV28 and TRBJ2-2, with D maybe TRBD2 (5 bases). Looked up from germline, CDR1 is MDHEN and CDR2 is SYDVKM. The V gene lost 11 bases and the J gene lost 0 bases, with 13 bases spanning the gap. The CDR3 spans 14 residues. The CDR3: CAVPRGANTGELFF. The CDR3 coding sequence is TGTGCCGTCCCTCGGGGAGCGAACACCGGGGAGCTGTTTTTT.

This clone was seen a single time. This chain connects TRBV12-5 to TRBJ1-1, with D tentatively TRBD1 (5 bases). V shed 3 bases and J shed 4 bases, with 9 bases lying between them. The CDR3 runs 13 residues. Germline lookup yields CDR1 LGHNT and CDR2 FRNRAP. CDR3 residues: CASGLSGITEAFF. The DNA for the CDR3 is TGTGCTAGTGGTTTATCAGGGATCACTGAAGCTTTCTTT.

The chain combines TRBV30 with TRBJ2-7, with 9 bases aligning to TRBD2. There are 17 residues in the CDR3. V lost 0 bases to trimming and J lost 7 bases; unmatched junction nucleotides: 16. Germline CDR1 GTSNPN, CDR2 SVGIG (reference sequence). Here the CDR3 reads CAWSVGSPRLAAREQYF. CDR3 DNA: TGTGCCTGGAGTGTAGGTAGCCCCCGACTAGCGGCCAGGGAGCAGTACTTC. Full variable domain (outside the CDR3, taken from reference TRBV30 and TRBJ2-7): SQTIHQWPATLVQPVGSPLSLECTVEGTSNPNLYWYRQAAGRGLQLLFYSVGIGQISSEVPQNLSASRPQDRQFILSSKKLLLSDSGFYLCAWSVGSPRLAAREQYFGPGTRLTVT.

This chain links TRBV5-6 with TRBJ2-3, with 7 bases fitting TRBD1. J lost 11 bases, V lost 5 bases, and 20 bases had no gene match. This CDR3 comprises 16 residues. The germline V gene encodes CDR1 SGHDT and CDR2 YYEEEE. The DNA for the CDR3 is TGTGCCAGCAGTCCCGGGACAGAACAACACAGATACGGGCAGTATTTT. This encodes CASSPGTEQHRYGQYF.

The V call is TRBV7-9, the J call TRBJ2-5, with D hard to call. The V end was cut by 5 bases, the J end by 0 bases, with 10 bases between. Germline-derived CDR1 and CDR2 are SEHNR and FQNEAQ (reference sequence). The CDR3 runs 14 residues. The CDR3 coding sequence is TGTGCCAGCAGCAATGACAAGTACCAAGAGACCCAGTACTTC. Amino acids: CASSNDKYQETQYF. The entire variable domain, with the rest obtained from reference TRBV7-9 and TRBJ2-5, is as follows: DTGVSQNPRHKITKRGQNVTFRCDPISEHNRLYWYRQTLGQGPEFLTYFQNEAQLEKSRLLSDRFSAERPKGSFSTLEIQRTEQGDSAMYLCASSNDKYQETQYFGPGTRLLVL.

The genes are TRBV11-3 and TRBJ2-2; D is undetermined. Germline V gene lookup returns CDR1 SGHNT and CDR2 YENEEA. With 5 bases removed from V and 4 bases from J, the gap between germline ends came to 8 bases. This CDR3 comprises 13 residues. CDR3 in amino acids: CASSPTSTGELFF. The CDR3 coding sequence is TGTGCCAGCAGCCCGACAAGCACCGGGGAGCTGTTTTTT.

This rearrangement joins TRBV7-2 to TRBJ2-3; 9 bases fit TRBD1. The CDR3 consists of 16 residues. CDR1 is SGHTA and CDR2 is FQGNSA in the germline V gene. V was pared by 3 bases and J by 4 bases, with 8 bases of the junction left unmatched. The CDR3 DNA reads TGTGCCAGCAGCTTTTCGTACAGGGGGCGACCAGATACGCAGTATTTT. Protein product: CASSFSYRGRPDTQYF.